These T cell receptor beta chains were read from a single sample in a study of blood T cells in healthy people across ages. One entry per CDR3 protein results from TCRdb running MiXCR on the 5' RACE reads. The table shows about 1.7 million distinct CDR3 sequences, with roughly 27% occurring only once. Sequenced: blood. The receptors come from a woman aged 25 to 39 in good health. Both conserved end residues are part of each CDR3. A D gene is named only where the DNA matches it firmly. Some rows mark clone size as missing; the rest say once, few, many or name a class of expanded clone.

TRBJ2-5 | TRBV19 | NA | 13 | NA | CARSRTAGETQYF
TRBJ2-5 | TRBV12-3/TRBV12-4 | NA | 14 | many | CASSLVAHQETQYF
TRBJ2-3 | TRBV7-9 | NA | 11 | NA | CASLFIDTQYF
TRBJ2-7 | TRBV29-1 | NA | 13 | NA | CSVSRGLTYEQYF
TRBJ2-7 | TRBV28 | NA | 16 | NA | CASTSRARQDDYEQYF
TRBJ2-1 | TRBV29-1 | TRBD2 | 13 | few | CSVERRGYNEQFF
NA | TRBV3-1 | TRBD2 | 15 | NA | CASSQTSGTYNEQYF
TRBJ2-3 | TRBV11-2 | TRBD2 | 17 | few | CASSFGLAGGGTDTQYF
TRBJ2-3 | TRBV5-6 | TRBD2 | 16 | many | CASSLGLAGSGDTQYF
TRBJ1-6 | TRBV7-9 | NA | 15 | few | CASSLETGSNSPLHF
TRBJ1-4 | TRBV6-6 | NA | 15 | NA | CAGKETGGLNEKLFF
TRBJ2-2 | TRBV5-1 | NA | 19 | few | CASSLAHPVGGGEGGELFF
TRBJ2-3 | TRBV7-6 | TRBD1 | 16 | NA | CASSINGQGRTDTQYF
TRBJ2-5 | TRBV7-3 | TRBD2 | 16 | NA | CASSVLTSGGGETQYF
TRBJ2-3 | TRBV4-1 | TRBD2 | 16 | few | CASSRSPSGYTDTQYF
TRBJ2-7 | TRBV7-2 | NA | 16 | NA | CASSPGGSGGSYEQYF
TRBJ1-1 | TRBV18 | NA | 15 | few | CASSKKPGANTEAFF
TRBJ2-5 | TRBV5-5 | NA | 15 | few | CASIRLPGAQETQYF
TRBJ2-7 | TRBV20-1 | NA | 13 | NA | CSADAPLQHEQYF
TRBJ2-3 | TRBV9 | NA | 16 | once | CASSVVAGRNTDTQYF
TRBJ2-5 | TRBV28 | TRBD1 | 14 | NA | CASSYPRQGKTQYF
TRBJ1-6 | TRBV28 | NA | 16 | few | CASSLSAGNYNSPLHF
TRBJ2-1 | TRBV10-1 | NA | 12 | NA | CASSEPGLEQFF
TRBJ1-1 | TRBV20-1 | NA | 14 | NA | CSTPRRGVNTEAFF
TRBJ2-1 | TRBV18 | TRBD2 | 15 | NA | CASSLAEVGNNEQFF
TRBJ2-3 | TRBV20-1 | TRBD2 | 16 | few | CSARETSGMFTDTQYF
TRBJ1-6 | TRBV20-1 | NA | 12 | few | CSAYRVGSPLHF
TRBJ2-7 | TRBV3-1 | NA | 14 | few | CASSHGQLSREQYF
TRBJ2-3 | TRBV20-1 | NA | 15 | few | CSATRRAGTSNTQYF